This TCR beta chain was obtained from a study of blood T cell repertoires in COVID-19. As processed by the authors: Amplified reference gene primers provided the basis for estimating nucleated cell counts. Assay: immunoSEQ multiplex PCR; the TCRdb copy retains only in-frame clones and omits some. The DNA was the basis for D and trimming; V, J and clone size are from that table. The data show 85,000 to 90,000 clones, with roughly 80% seen just once and around a sixth held by the top ten. Per the germline V gene, CDR1 is MDHEN and CDR2 is SYDVKM. Between the trimmed V and J ends, which lost 5 bases and 1 base, there was a span of 9 bases. The CDR3 runs to 13 residues.

This clonotype was sampled from a woman older than 75 with active or convalescent COVID-19. The sequenced material came from peripheral blood. The chain links TRBV28 to TRBJ2-7; no reliable D call. In nucleotides, the CDR3 is TGTGCCAGCAGTCCTCCTCCTTCCTACGAGCAGTACTTC. It yields the protein CASSPPPSYEQYF.